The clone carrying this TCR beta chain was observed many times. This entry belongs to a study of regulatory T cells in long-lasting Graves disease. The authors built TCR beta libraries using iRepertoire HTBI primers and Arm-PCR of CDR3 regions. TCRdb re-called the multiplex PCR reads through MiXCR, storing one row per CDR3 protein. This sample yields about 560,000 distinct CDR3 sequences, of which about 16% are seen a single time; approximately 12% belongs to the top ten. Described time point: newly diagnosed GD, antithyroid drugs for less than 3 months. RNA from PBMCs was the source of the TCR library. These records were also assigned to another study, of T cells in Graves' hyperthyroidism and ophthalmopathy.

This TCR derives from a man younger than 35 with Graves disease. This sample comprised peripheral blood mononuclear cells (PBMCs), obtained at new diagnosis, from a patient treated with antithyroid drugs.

CDR3: CASSPTTRFYEQYF. DNA of the CDR3: TGTGCCAGCAGCCCGACAACTCGATTCTACGAGCAGTACTTC. The rearrangement joins TRBV7-9 to TRBJ2-7; D is ambiguous. The CDR3 covers 14 residues. The V gene lost 5 bases and the J gene lost 3 bases, with 14 bases spanning the gap. Germline V gene data show CDR1 as SEHNR and CDR2 as FQNEAQ (reference sequence).